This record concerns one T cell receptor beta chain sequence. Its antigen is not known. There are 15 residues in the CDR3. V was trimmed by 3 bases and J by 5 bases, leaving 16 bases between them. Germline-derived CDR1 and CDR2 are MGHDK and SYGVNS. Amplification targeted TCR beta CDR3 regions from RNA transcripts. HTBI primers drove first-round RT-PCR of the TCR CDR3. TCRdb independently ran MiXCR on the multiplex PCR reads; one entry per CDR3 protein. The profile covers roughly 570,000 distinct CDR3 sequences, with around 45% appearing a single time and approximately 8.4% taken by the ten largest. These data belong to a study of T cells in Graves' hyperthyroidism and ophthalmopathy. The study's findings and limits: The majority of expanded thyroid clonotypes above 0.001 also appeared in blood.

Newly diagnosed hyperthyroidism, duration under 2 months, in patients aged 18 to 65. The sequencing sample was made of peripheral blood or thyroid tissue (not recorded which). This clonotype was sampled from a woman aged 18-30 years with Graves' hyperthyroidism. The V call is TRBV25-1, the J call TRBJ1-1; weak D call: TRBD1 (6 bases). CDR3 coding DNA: TGTGCCAGCAGTGATATTGAGACAGGCGCTACTGAAGCTTTCTTT. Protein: CASSDIETGATEAFF.